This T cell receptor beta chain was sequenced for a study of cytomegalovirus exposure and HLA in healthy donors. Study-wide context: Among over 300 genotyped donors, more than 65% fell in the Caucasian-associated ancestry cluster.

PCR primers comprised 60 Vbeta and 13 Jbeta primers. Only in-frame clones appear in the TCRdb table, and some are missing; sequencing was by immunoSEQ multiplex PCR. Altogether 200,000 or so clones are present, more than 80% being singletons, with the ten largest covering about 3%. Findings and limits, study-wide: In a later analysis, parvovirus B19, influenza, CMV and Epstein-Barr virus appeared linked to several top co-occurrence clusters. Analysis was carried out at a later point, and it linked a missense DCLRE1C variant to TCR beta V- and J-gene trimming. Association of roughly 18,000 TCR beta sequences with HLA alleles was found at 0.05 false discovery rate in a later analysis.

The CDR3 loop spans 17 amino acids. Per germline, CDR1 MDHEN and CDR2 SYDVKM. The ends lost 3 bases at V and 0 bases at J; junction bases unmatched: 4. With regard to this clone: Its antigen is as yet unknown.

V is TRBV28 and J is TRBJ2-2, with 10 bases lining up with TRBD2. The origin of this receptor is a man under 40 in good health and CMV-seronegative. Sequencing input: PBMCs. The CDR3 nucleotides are TGTGCCAGCAGTTTCTTAGCGGGGGGCGCGAACACCGGGGAGCTGTTTTTT. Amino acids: CASSFLAGGANTGELFF. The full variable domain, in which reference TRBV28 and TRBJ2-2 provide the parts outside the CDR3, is DVKVTQSSRYLVKRTGEKVFLECVQDMDHENMFWYRQDPGLGLRLIYFSYDVKMKEKGDIPEGYSVSREKKERFSLILESASTNQTSMYLCASSFLAGGANTGELFFGEGSRLTVL.